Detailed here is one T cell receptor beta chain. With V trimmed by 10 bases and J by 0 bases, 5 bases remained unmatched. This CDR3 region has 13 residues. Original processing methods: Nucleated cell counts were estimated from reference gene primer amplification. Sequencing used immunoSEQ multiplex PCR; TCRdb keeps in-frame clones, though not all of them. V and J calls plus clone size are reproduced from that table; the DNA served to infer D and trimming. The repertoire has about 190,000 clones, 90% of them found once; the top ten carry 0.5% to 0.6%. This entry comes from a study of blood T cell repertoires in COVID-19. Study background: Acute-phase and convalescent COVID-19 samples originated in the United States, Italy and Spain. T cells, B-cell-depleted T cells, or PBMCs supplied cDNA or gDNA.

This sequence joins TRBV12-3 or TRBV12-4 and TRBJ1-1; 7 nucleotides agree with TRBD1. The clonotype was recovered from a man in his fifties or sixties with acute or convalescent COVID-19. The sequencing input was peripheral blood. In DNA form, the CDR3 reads TGTGCCACCAAGGGACAGTTGAACACTGAAGCTTTCTTT. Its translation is CATKGQLNTEAFF.